The 20 T cell receptor beta chains below all came from one sample that was sequenced in a study of glioma-infiltrating T cells after dendritic cell vaccination. Repertoires were generated with immunoSEQ multiplex PCR, while TCRdb's copy carries only in-frame clones and drops some. The repertoire has 90,000 to 110,000 clones, around 90% of them found once; the top ten carry approximately 3%. The time point: after dendritic cell vaccination, including at tumor progression/relapse. The source material was blood, sampled after dendritic cell vaccination. All receptors derive from a human donor with glioblastoma.

This clone was seen a few times. The V gene is TRBV2, the J gene TRBJ1-6; TRBD1 aligns across 8 bases. Germline V CDR1 and CDR2: SNHLY, FYNNEI. The length of the CDR3 is 17 residues. With 5 bases clipped from V and 1 base from J, the junction kept 7 bases outside the gene matches. Here the CDR3 reads CASSFGQGISYNSPLHF. As DNA, the CDR3 is TGTGCCAGCAGTTTTGGACAGGGTATATCCTATAATTCACCCCTCCACTTT.

The V gene is TRBV4-2, the J gene TRBJ2-5, with TRBD2 identical over 10 bases. Germline V gene sequence: CDR1 LGHNA, CDR2 YNFKEQ. The CDR3 has 19 residues. Trimming at V came to 0 bases and at J to 2 bases, leaving 12 bases not matched to a gene. The DNA of the CDR3 is TGTGCCAGCAGCCAAGATTGGACTAGCGGCAGAGGACTACAAGAGACCCAGTACTTC. Protein product: CASSQDWTSGRGLQETQYF.

The gene calls are TRBV19 and TRBJ1-6; D is unclear. V was cut by 4 bases and J by 6 bases, with 13 bases left in between. Germline V CDR1 and CDR2: LNHDA, SQIVND (reference sequence). The CDR3 consists of 15 residues. CDR3 nucleotide sequence: TGTGCCAGTAGTACCTTCCGAGAGAGTAATTCACCCCTCCACTTT. Amino acid sequence: CASSTFRESNSPLHF.

Notes on this clone: One junction end does not reproduce the germline sequence, and a read error may be involved. Additional DNA sequences in this sample encode the identical CDR3. The V gene is TRBV6-6, the J gene TRBJ1-6; D gene unclear. The CDR3 has 15 residues. Looked up from germline, CDR1 is MNHNY and CDR2 is SVGAGI (reference sequence). The CDR3, as DNA: TGTGCCGCCGGACGGGGTCCGGGTTATAATTCCCCCCTCCACTTT. Protein sequence: CAAGRGPGYNSPLHF.

This clone has a single count. The chain is built from TRBV30 and TRBJ2-2, with a weak D call TRBD1 (6 bases). The CDR3 consists of 15 residues. Germline assignment: CDR1 GTSNPN and CDR2 SVGIG (reference sequence). V lost 2 bases and J 6 bases, leaving 16 bases between the germline ends. This CDR3 reads CAWSKGTMLAGELFF. The DNA of the CDR3 is TGTGCCTGGAGTAAAGGGACAATGTTAGCCGGGGAGCTGTTTTTT.

V usage is TRBV5-1 and J usage is TRBJ2-3; 7 bases are shared with TRBD1. Germline loops: CDR1 SGHRS, CDR2 YFSETQ. J was trimmed by 2 bases and V by 6 bases; bases with no gene match: 3. The CDR3 has 13 residues. The CDR3 DNA reads TGCGCCAGCAACAGGGGAGTCACAGATACGCAGTATTTT. Translating it yields CASNRGVTDTQYF.

The chain couples TRBV2 to TRBJ2-7; weak D call: TRBD1 (6 bases). There are 14 residues in the CDR3. Germline values: CDR1 SNHLY, CDR2 FYNNEI. Between the trimmed V and J ends, which lost 7 bases and 1 base, there was a span of 14 bases. CDR3 in amino acids: CASIRQGLSYEQYF. The CDR3 DNA reads as TGTGCCAGCATTCGGCAGGGGTTATCCTACGAGCAGTACTTC.

J is TRBJ2-7 and V is TRBV11-2; D is uncertain. The CDR3 is 13 amino acids. CDR1 is SGHAT, CDR2 FQNNGV, per germline. V lost 3 bases and J 0 bases, leaving 6 bases between the germline ends. The CDR3 DNA reads TGTGCCAGCAGCTTCAGCGACTCCTACGAGCAGTACTTC. It codes for CASSFSDSYEQYF.

The rearrangement uses TRBV11-3 and TRBJ2-3, with D hard to call. V was pared by 1 base and J by 9 bases, with 14 bases between. This CDR3 spans 14 amino acids. Germline-derived CDR1 and CDR2 are SGHNT and YENEEA. The CDR3 DNA sequence: TGTGCCAGCAGCTTAGGGGCAGCATCAGGCACGCAGTATTTT. Protein product: CASSLGAASGTQYF. Filled out from reference TRBV11-3 and TRBJ2-3, the complete variable domain reads EAGVVQSPRYKIIEKKQPVAFWCNPISGHNTLYWYLQNLGQGPELLIRYENEEAVDDSQLPKDRFSAERLKGVDSTLKIQPAELGDSAVYLCASSLGAASGTQYFGPGTRLTVL.

J is TRBJ2-1 and V is TRBV19, with 9 nucleotides matching TRBD2. V shed 0 bases and J 5 bases; nucleotides not matched to a gene: 5. Germline V lookup: CDR1 LNHDA, CDR2 SQIVND (reference sequence). The CDR3 consists of 16 residues. The CDR3 coding sequence is TGTGCCAGTAGTATAGATAGGGCGGGGGGGGACAATGAGCAGTTCTTC. Protein sequence: CASSIDRAGGDNEQFF.

This chain links TRBV15 with TRBJ1-5, with TRBD1 matching over 8 bases. CDR3 size: 14 residues. The germline V gene has CDR1 LNHNV and CDR2 YYDKDF (reference sequence). V lost 1 base to trimming and J lost 12 bases; unmatched junction nucleotides: 8. In nucleotides, the CDR3 is TGTGCCACCAGCAGAGTTACAGGGGGGGTTCTCCAGCATTTT. This gives the protein CATSRVTGGVLQHF.

The rearrangement uses TRBV5-1 and TRBJ2-1, with TRBD2 matching 9 bases. Trimming cost V 1 base and J 5 bases; bases outside gene matches: 13. The CDR3 length is 18 residues. Per germline, CDR1 SGHRS and CDR2 YFSETQ. The CDR3 protein is CASSLPRRRREGNNEQFF. CDR3 DNA sequence: TGCGCCAGCAGCTTGCCCAGGCGCCGGCGGGAGGGGAACAATGAGCAGTTCTTC. The whole variable domain, filled in from reference TRBV5-1 and TRBJ2-1, reads KAGVTQTPRYLIKTRGQQVTLSCSPISGHRSVSWYQQTPGQGLQFLFEYFSETQRNKGNFPGRFSGRQFSNSRSEMNVSTLELGDSALYLCASSLPRRRREGNNEQFFGPGTRLTVL.

J is TRBJ2-1 and V is TRBV7-6; TRBD2 matches 7 bases. Looked up from germline, CDR1 is SGHVS and CDR2 is FNYEAQ. The CDR3 loop spans 15 amino acids. V was clipped by 0 bases and J by 5 bases; unmatched bases: 4. CDR3 region: CASSLAGGTHNEQFF. In nucleotides, the CDR3 is TGTGCCAGCAGCTTAGCGGGAGGGACCCACAATGAGCAGTTCTTC.

This chain links TRBV27 with TRBJ2-2; maybe TRBD2 (5 bases). V was cut by 5 bases and J by 7 bases, with 17 bases left in between. CDR3 length: 15 residues. The germline CDR1 and CDR2 sequences are MNHEY and SMNVEV (reference sequence). CDR3 loop: CASSPDPFGIGELFF. CDR3 bases: TGTGCCAGCAGTCCAGACCCTTTCGGGATCGGGGAGCTGTTTTTT.

This clone was detected only once. The V gene is TRBV30, the J gene TRBJ1-2; 8 bases map to TRBD1. The ends lost 0 bases at V and 7 bases at J; junction bases unmatched: 16. Germline assignment: CDR1 GTSNPN and CDR2 SVGIG (reference sequence). The CDR3 is 17 amino acids. DNA for the CDR3: TGTGCCTGGAGTGTACATAGGACAGGGACCTCATGGAGTGGCTACACCTTC. As protein: CAWSVHRTGTSWSGYTF.

The chain recombines TRBV12-5 with TRBJ2-7; D gene unclear. The germline V and J ends were trimmed by 0 bases and 0 bases, with 24 bases remaining between them. CDR3 size: 20 residues. Germline-derived CDR1 and CDR2 are LGHNT and FRNRAP. The CDR3 is CASGLVRPNRRQEYSYEQYF. The CDR3 DNA is TGTGCTAGTGGTTTGGTACGACCGAACAGAAGGCAGGAATACTCCTACGAGCAGTACTTC.

As regards this clone: Other DNA sequences in the sample encode the same CDR3. The rearrangement links TRBV9 to TRBJ2-3; TRBD1 might be the D (5 bases). The germline V gene encodes CDR1 SGDLS and CDR2 YYNGEE. The V end lost 0 bases, the J end lost 0 bases, and 14 bases lay between the germline ends. CDR3 length equals 17 residues. As DNA, the CDR3 is TGTGCCAGCAGCGTAGAGGGTCAGGGCCTAAGCACAGATACGCAGTATTTT. This gives the protein CASSVEGQGLSTDTQYF. Together with reference TRBV9 and TRBJ2-3, the CDR3 gives the full variable domain: DSGVTQTPKHLITATGQRVTLRCSPRSGDLSVYWYQQSLDQGLQFLIQYYNGEERAKGNILERFSAQQFPDLHSELNLSSLELGDSALYFCASSVEGQGLSTDTQYFGPGTRLTVL.

J is TRBJ2-7 and V is TRBV4-2; TRBD2 aligns across 10 bases. Unmatched junction bases numbered 15, after V lost 5 bases and J lost 2 bases. The CDR3 has 18 amino acids. Germline V lookup: CDR1 LGHNA, CDR2 YNFKEQ. CDR3 loop: CASSLAGLAGALTYEQYF. The CDR3 region has the DNA TGTGCCAGCAGCTTAGCGGGGCTAGCGGGGGCCCTTACCTACGAGCAGTACTTC.

V gene TRBV4-2 combines with J gene TRBJ2-7; TRBD2 agrees at 16 bases. The V segment lost 0 bases and the J segment 2 bases; nucleotides outside the gene matches: 1. Germline values: CDR1 LGHNA, CDR2 YNFKEQ. The CDR3 has 17 amino acids. The CDR3 nucleotides are TGTGCCAGCAGCCAAGAGGGGACTAGCGGGGGGGCCTACGAGCAGTACTTC. As protein: CASSQEGTSGGAYEQYF.

The J gene is TRBJ2-2, the V gene TRBV6-1; D unresolved. Deletions cut 5 bases from V and 1 base from J, with 8 bases between. Germline assignment: CDR1 MNHNS and CDR2 SASEGT. The CDR3 has 14 amino acids. The CDR3 is CASSSHMNTGELFF. CDR3 in DNA: TGTGCCAGCAGTTCCCACATGAACACCGGGGAGCTGTTTTTT.